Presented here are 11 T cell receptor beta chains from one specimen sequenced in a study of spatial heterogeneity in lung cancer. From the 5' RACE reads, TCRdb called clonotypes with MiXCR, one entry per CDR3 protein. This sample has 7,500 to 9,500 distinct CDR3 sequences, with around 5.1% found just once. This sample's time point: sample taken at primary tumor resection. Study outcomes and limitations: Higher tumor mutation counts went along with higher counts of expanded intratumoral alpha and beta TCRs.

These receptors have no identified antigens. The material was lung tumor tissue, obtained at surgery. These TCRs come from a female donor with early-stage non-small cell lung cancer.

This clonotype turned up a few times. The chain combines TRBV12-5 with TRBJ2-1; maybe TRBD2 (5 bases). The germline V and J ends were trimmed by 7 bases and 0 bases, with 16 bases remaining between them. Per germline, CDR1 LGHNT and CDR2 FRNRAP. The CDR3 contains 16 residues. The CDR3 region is CASELGSSLSYNEQFF. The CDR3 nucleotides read TGTGCTAGTGAATTAGGGAGCTCACTCTCCTACAATGAGCAGTTCTTC.

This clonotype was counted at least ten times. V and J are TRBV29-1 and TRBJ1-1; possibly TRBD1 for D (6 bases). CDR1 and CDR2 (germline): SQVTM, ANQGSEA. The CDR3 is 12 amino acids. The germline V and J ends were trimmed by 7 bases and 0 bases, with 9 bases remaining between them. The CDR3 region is CSGEGVNTEAFF. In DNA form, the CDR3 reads TGCAGCGGAGAGGGGGTGAACACTGAAGCTTTCTTT.

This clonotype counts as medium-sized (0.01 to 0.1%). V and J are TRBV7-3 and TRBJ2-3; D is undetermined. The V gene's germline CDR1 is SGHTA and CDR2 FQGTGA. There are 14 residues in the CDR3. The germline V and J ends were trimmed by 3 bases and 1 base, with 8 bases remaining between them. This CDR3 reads CASSLYKGTDTQYF. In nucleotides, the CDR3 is TGTGCCAGCAGCTTGTATAAGGGCACAGATACGCAGTATTTT.

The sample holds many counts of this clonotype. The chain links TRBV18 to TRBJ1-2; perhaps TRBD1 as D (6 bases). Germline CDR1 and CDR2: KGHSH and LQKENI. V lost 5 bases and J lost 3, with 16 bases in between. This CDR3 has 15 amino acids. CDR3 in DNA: TGTGCCAGCTCAGAACAGGGCTTGGGCTACTATGGCTACACCTTC. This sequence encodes CASSEQGLGYYGYTF.

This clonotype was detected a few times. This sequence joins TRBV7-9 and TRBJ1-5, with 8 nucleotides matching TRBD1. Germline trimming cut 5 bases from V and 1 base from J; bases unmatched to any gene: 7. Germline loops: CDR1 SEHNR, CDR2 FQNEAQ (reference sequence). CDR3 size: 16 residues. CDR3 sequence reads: CASSPGQGSSNQPQHF. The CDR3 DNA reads TGTGCCAGCAGCCCCGGACAGGGTTCGAGCAATCAGCCCCAGCATTTT.

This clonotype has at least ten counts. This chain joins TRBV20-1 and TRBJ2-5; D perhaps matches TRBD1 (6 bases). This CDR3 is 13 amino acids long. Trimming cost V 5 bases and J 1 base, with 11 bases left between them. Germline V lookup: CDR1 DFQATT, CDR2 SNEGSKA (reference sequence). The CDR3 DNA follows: TGCAGTGCTCGGACAGCGAGCCAAGAGACCCAGTACTTC. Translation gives CSARTASQETQYF.

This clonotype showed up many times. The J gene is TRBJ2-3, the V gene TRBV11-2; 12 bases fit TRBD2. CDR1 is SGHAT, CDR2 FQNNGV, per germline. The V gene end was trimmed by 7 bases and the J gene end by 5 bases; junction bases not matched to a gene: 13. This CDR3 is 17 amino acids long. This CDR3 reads CASIQRASGGAVDTQYF. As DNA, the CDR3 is TGTGCCAGCATCCAGCGGGCTAGCGGGGGGGCGGTAGATACGCAGTATTTT.

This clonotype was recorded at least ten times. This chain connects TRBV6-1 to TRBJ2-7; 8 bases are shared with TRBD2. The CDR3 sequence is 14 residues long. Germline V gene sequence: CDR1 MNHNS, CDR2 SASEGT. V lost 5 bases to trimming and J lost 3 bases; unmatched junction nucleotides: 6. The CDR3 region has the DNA TGTGCCAGCAGTTACGGGACTAGTGTCTACGAGCAGTACTTC. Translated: CASSYGTSVYEQYF.

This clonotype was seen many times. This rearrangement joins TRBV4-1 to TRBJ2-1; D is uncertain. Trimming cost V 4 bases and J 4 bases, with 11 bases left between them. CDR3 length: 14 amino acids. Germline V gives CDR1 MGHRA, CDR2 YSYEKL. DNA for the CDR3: TGCGCCAGCAGCCCGGGCTTACCTTACAATGAGCAGTTCTTC. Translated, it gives CASSPGLPYNEQFF.

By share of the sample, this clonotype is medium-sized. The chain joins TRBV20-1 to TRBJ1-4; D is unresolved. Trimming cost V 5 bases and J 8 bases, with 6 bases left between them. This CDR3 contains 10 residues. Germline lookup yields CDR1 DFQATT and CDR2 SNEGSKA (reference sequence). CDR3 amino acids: CSASDEKLFF. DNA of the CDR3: TGCAGTGCTTCCGACGAAAAACTGTTTTTT.

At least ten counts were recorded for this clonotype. CDR3 protein: CAIKGGAPTYEQYF. The CDR3 nucleotides read TGTGCCATCAAGGGGGGGGCCCCTACGTATGAGCAGTACTTC. J is TRBJ2-7 and V is TRBV10-3; D may be TRBD2 (7 bases). CDR3 length: 14 residues. The germline CDR1 and CDR2 sequences are ENHRY and SYGVKD. With 7 bases removed from V and 7 bases from J, the gap between germline ends came to 20 bases.